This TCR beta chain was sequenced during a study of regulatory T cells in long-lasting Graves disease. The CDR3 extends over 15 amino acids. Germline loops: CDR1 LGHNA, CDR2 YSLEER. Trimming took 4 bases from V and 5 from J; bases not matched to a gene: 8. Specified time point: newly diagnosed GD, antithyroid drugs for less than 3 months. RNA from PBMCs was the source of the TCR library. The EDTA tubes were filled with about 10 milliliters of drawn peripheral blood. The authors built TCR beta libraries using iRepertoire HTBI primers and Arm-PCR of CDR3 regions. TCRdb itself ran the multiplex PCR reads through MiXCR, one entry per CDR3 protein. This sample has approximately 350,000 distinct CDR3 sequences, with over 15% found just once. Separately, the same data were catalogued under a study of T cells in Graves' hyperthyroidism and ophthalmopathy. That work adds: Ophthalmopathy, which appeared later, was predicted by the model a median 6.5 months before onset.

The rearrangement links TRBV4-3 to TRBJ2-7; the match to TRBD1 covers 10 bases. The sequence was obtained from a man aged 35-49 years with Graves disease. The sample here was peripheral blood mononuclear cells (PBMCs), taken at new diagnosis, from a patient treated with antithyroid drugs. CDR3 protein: CASSPLPGQGNEQYF. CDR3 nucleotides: TGCGCCAGCAGCCCCCTCCCGGGACAGGGGAACGAGCAGTACTTC.